This T cell receptor (beta chain) was profiled in a study of shared clonotypes between healthy human individuals. This clone was observed a handful of times. An approximately 200 ng quantity of DNA, roughly 29,000 T cell genomes, went into the sorted-subset replicate PCRs. The assay was immunoSEQ multiplex PCR, and TCRdb's table has in-frame clones only and misses some. The sample yields 700,000 to 950,000 clones, roughly 96% seen once. V was pared by 3 bases and J by 4 bases, with 6 bases between. This CDR3 is 12 amino acids long. Germline V gene sequence: CDR1 MDHEN, CDR2 SYDVKM. The naive CD8 subset, CD45RO-negative cells positively selected for CCR7, excluded terminally differentiated effector memory CD45RA+ cells.

The chain couples TRBV28 to TRBJ1-2; D unclear. This clonotype was obtained from a man aged 25 to 40 in good health. The specimen sequenced was naive CD8+ T cells sorted from blood. CDR3 DNA: TGTGCCAGCAGTTTGAGACTCTATGGCTACACCTTC. It codes for CASSLRLYGYTF.